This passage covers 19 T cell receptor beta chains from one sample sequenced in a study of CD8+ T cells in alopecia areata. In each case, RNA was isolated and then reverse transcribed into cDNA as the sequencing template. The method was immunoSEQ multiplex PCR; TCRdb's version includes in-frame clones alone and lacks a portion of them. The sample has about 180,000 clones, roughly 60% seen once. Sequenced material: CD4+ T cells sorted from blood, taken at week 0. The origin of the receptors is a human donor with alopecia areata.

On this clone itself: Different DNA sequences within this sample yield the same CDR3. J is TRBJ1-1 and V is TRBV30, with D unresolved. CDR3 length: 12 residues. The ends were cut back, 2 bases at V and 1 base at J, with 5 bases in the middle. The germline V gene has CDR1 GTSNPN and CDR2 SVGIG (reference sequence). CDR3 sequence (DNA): TGTGCCTGGAGTAGGGAGAACACTGAAGCTTTCTTT. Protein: CAWSRENTEAFF.

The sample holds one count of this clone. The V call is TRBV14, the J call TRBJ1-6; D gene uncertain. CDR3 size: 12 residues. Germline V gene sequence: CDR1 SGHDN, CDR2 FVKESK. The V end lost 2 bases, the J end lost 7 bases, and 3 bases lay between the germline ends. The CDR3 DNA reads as TGTGCCAGCAGCCAACTGAATTCACCCCTCCACTTT. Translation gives CASSQLNSPLHF.

The CDR3 coding sequence is TGTGCCAGCGGTCTTTACACTGAAGCTTTCTTT. It is translated as CASGLYTEAFF. The chain recombines TRBV2 with TRBJ1-1; D ambiguous. The CDR3 runs to 11 residues. Trimming left V 8 bases short and J 3 bases short, with 7 bases between. CDR1 is SNHLY, CDR2 FYNNEI, per germline.

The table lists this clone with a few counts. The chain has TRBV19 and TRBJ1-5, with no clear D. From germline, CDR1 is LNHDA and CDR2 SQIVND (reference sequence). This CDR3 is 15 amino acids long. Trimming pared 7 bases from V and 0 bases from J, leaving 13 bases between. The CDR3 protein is CASNSGQISNQPQHF. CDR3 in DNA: TGTGCCAGTAATAGTGGGCAAATTAGCAATCAGCCCCAGCATTTT.

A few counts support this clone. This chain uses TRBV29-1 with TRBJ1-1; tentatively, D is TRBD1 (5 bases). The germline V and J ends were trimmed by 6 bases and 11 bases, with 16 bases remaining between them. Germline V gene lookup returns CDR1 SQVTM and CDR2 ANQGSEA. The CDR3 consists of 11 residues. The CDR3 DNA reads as TGCAGCGTCCCGCGGGGACTCCAGGCTTTCTTT. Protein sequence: CSVPRGLQAFF.

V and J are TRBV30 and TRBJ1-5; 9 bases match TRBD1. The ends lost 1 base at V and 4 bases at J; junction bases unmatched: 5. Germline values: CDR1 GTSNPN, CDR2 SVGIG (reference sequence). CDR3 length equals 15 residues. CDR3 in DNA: TGTGCCTGGAGTGGGGGACAGGGCGGGAATCAGCCCCAGCATTTT. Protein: CAWSGGQGGNQPQHF.

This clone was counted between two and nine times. The DNA of the CDR3 is TGCAGCGTTGAGCGGGGGCAGAACACTGAAGCTTTCTTT. This gives the protein CSVERGQNTEAFF. The V call is TRBV29-1, the J call TRBJ1-1, with D perhaps matching TRBD1 (6 bases). V was shortened by 3 bases and J by 1 base, with 9 bases between the two germline ends. Germline assignment: CDR1 SQVTM and CDR2 ANQGSEA. This CDR3 region has 13 residues.

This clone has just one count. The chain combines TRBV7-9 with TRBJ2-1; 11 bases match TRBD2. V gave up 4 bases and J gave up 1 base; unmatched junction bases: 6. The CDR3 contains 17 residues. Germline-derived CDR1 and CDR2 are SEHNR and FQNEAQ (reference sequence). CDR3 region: CASSSAPSGGSYNEQFF. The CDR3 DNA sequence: TGTGCCAGCAGCTCAGCTCCTAGCGGGGGGTCCTACAATGAGCAGTTCTTC.

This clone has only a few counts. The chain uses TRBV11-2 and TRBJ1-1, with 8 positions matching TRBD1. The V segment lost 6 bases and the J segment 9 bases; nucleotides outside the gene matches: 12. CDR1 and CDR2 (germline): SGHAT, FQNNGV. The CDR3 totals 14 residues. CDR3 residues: CASSRSPGTGKAFF. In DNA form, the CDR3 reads TGTGCCAGCAGTCGATCCCCCGGGACAGGAAAAGCTTTCTTT.

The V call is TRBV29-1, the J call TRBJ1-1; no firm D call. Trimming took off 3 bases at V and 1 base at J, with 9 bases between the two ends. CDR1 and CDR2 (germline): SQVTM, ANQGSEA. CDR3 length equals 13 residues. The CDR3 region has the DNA TGCAGCGTTGACAATGTTGGGAACACTGAAGCTTTCTTT. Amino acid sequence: CSVDNVGNTEAFF. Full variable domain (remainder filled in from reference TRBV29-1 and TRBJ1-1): SAVISQKPSRDICQRGTSLTIQCQVDSQVTMMFWYRQQPGQSLTLIATANQGSEATYESGFVIDKFPISRPNLTFSTLTVSNMSPEDSSIYLCSVDNVGNTEAFFGQGTRLTVV.

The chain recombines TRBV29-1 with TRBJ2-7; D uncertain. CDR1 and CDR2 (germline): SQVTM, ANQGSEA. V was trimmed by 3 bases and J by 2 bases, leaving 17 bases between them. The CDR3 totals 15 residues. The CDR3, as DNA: TGCAGCGTTGAGGTCGACGGGCTACCACCCTACGAGCAGTACTTC. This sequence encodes CSVEVDGLPPYEQYF.

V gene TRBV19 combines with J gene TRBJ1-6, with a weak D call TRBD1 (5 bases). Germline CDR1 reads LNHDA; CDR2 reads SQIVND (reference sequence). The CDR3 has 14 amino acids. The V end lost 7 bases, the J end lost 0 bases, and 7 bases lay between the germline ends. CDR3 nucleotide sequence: TGTGCCAGTACAGGGAGCTCCTATAATTCACCCCTCCACTTT. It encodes CASTGSSYNSPLHF.

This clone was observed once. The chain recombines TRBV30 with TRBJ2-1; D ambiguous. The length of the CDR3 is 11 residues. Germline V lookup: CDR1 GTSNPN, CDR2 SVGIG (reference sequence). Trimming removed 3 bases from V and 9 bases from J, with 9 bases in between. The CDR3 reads CAWSPNREQFF. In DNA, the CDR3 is TGTGCCTGGAGCCCCAACCGTGAGCAGTTCTTC.

The CDR3 coding sequence is TGTGCCACCAGCAGTCTCTCCCGAGACAGGGGCGAGAACACCGGGGAGCTGTTTTTT. Protein sequence: CATSSLSRDRGENTGELFF. The chain employs TRBV15 and TRBJ2-2; 8 bases match TRBD1. Germline assignment: CDR1 LNHNV and CDR2 YYDKDF (reference sequence). With 3 bases clipped from V and 1 base from J, the junction kept 13 bases outside the gene matches. CDR3 size: 19 residues.

CDR3 residues: CASSISQGPGNTIYF. CDR3 coding DNA: TGTGCCAGTAGTATCTCTCAGGGGCCAGGAAACACCATATATTTT. The V gene is TRBV19, the J gene TRBJ1-3, with D possibly TRBD1 on 6 matching bases. The V gene lost 3 bases and the J gene lost 4 bases, with 13 bases spanning the gap. This CDR3 has 15 amino acids. Germline V CDR1 and CDR2: LNHDA, SQIVND (reference sequence).

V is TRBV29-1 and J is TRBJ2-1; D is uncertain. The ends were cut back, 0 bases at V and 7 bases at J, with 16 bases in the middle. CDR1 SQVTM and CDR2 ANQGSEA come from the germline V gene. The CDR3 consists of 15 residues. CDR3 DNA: TGCAGCGTTGAAGACCTAACCCGATGGCAGAATGAGCAGTTCTTC. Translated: CSVEDLTRWQNEQFF.

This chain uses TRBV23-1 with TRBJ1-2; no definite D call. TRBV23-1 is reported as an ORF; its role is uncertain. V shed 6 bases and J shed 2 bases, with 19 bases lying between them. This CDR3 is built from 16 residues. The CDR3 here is CASRKDLSPENYGYTF. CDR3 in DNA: TGCGCCAGCAGAAAGGACCTATCCCCAGAGAACTATGGCTACACCTTC.

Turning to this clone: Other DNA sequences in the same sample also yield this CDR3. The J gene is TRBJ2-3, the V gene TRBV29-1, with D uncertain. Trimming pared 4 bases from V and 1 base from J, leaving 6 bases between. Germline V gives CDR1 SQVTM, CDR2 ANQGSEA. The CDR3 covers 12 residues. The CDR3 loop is CSVVQGTDTQYF. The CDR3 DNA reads TGCAGCGTTGTGCAGGGCACAGATACGCAGTATTTT.

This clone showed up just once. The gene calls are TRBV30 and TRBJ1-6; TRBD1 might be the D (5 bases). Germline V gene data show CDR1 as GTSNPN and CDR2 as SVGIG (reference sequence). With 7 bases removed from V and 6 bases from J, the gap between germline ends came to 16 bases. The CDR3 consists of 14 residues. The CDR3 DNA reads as TGTGCCTCACGAGCGGGACGGATTAATTCACCCCTCCACTTT. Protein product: CASRAGRINSPLHF.